The TCR beta chain under discussion was sequenced for a study of regulatory T cells in long-lasting Graves disease. Study outcomes and limitations: Tissue studied was limited to peripheral blood, excluding thyroid tissue. Among persistent patients, a larger number of public clonotypes were shared (2,741) than among newly diagnosed patients (about 1,000).

Germline values: CDR1 PRHDT, CDR2 FYEKMQ (reference sequence). The CDR3 spans 13 residues. Trimming cost V 5 bases and J 6 bases, with 14 bases left between them. Arm-PCR of CDR3 regions and iRepertoire HTBI primers were used to build TCR beta libraries. TCRdb analysed the multiplex PCR reads with MiXCR anew, one entry per CDR3 protein. The sample records 450,000 or so distinct CDR3 sequences, 20% to 25% being singletons. This clonotype was detected a few times. Its antigen remains unknown. The time point: persistent/refractory GD, antithyroid drugs over 5 years with positive TRAb. The authors made the TCR library using RNA they extracted from PBMCs. The patients were enrolled through endocrinology in Xi'an, China.

The clonotype originates from a female donor with Graves disease. The material was peripheral blood mononuclear cells (PBMCs), obtained when the disease was refractory, from a patient treated with antithyroid drugs. The rearrangement links TRBV13 to TRBJ2-7; D gene ambiguous. Here the CDR3 reads CASSLRAATEQYF. CDR3 DNA: TGTGCCAGCAGCCTCCGGGCCGCCACCGAGCAGTACTTC.